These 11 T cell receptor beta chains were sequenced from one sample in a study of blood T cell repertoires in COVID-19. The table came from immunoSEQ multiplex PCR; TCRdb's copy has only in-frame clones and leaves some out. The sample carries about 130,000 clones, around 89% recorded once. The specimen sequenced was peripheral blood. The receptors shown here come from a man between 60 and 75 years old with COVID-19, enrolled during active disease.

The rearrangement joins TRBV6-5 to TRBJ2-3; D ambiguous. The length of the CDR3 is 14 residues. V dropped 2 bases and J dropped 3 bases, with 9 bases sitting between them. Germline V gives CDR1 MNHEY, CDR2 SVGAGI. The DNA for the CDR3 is TGTGCCAGCAGTTACCGGCAGGCTACAGATACGCAGTATTTT. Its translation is CASSYRQATDTQYF.

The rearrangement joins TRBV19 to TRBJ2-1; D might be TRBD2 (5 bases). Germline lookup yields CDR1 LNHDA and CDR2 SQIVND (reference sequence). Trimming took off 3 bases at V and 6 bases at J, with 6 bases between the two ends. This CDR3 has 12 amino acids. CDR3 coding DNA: TGTGCCAGTAGTATTGAGGGCAATGAGCAGTTCTTC. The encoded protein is CASSIEGNEQFF.

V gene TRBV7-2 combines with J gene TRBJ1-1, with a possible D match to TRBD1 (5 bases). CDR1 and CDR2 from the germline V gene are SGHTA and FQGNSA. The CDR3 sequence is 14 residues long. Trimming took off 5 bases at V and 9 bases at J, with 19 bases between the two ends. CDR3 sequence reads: CASSPQVGQAKAFF. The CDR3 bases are TGTGCCAGCAGCCCACAGGTGGGGCAGGCAAAAGCTTTCTTT.

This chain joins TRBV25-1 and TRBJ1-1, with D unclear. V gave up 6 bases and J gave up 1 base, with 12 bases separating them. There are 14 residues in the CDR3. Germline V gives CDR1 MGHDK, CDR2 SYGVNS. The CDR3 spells CASRHRTQNTEAFF. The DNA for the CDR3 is TGTGCCAGCAGACACAGAACACAGAACACTGAAGCTTTCTTT. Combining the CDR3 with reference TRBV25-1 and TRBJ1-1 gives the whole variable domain EADIYQTPRYLVIGTGKKITLECSQTMGHDKMYWYQQDPGMELHLIHYSYGVNSTEKGDLSSESTVSRIRTEHFPLTLESARPSHTSQYLCASRHRTQNTEAFFGQGTRLTVV.

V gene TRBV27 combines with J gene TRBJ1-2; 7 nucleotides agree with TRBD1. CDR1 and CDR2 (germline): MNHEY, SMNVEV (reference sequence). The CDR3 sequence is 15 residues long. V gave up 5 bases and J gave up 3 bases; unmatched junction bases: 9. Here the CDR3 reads CASSPRQGSDYGYTF. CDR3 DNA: TGTGCCAGCAGTCCAAGACAGGGTTCGGACTATGGCTACACCTTC.

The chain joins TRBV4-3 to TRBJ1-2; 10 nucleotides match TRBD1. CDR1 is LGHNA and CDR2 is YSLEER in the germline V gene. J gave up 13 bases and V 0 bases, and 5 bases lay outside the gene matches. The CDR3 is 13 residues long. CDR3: CASSQDRGTGATF. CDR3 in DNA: TGCGCCAGCAGCCAAGATCGGGGGACAGGGGCCACCTTC.

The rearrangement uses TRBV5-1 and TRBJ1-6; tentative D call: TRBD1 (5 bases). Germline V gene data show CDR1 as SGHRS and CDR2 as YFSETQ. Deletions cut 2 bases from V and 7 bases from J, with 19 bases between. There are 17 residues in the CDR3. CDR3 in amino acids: CASSLHTPLRENSPLHF. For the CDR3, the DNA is TGCGCCAGCAGCTTACATACCCCCCTCAGGGAAAATTCACCCCTCCACTTT.

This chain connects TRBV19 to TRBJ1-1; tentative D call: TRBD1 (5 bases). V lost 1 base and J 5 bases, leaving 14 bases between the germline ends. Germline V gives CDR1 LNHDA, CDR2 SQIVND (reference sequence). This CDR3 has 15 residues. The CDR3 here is CASSIAGAVGTEAFF. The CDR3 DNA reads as TGTGCCAGTAGTATAGCTGGGGCGGTCGGGACTGAAGCTTTCTTT. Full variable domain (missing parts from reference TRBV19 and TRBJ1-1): DGGITQSPKYLFRKEGQNVTLSCEQNLNHDAMYWYRQDPGQGLRLIYYSQIVNDFQKGDIAEGYSVSREKKESFPLTVTSAQKNPTAFYLCASSIAGAVGTEAFFGQGTRLTVV.

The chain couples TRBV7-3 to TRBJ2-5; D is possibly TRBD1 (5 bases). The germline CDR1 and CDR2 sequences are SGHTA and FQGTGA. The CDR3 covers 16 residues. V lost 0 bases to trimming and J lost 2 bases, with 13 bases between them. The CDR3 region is CASSLTGQGKQETQYF. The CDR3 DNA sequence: TGTGCCAGCAGCTTAACGGGGCAGGGAAAACAAGAGACCCAGTACTTC.

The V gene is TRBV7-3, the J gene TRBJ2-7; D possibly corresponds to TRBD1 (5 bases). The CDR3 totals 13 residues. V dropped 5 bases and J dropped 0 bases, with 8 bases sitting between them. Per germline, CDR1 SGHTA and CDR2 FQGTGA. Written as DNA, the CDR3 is TGTGCCAGCAGCCAGGGTCCCTCCTACGAGCAGTACTTC. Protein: CASSQGPSYEQYF.

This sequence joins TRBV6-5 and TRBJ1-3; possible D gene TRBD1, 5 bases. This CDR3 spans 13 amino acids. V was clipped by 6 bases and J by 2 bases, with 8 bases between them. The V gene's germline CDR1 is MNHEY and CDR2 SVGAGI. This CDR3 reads CASRGLPGNTIYF. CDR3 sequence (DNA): TGTGCCAGCAGGGGACTACCTGGAAACACCATATATTTT.